The clone carrying this T cell receptor beta chain has a single count. Its cognate antigen is unknown. These data come from a study of T cell responses to AZD1222 COVID-19 vaccine. For the study at large: Second doses that came at about 4 or about 12 weeks were put together. Study results and limitations: There were repertoire samples only from the period after the peak T cell response. Spike-spanning, vaccine-associated CD4 TCRs were dominant at 160-218 and 743-854. Clonal diversity was possibly underestimated, and the donors were mostly white British, with more females.

TCRdb's table, derived via immunoSEQ multiplex PCR, lists solely in-frame clones and lacks some. The table lists about 140,000 clones, about nine tenths of them singletons, with around 1.3% in the top ten. V was pared by 3 bases and J by 2 bases, with 13 bases between. Germline CDR1 reads LGHNA; CDR2 reads YNFKEQ. CDR3 length: 15 residues. The source was peripheral blood, collected on day 0 of AZD1222 vaccination. The genes are TRBV4-2 and TRBJ1-1; no clear D. The sequence was collected from an adult in good health. The DNA of the CDR3 is TGTGCCAGCAGCCATCCCGGGGAGGTTAACACTGAAGCTTTCTTT. Protein sequence: CASSHPGEVNTEAFF.